The 21 T cell receptor beta chains below were found in one sample sequenced in a study of cytomegalovirus exposure and HLA in healthy donors. In the PCR, 60 Vbeta and 13 Jbeta primers were used. The data were produced by immunoSEQ multiplex PCR, yet TCRdb's version contains in-frame clones alone and is incomplete. Of about 110,000 clones in the sample, less than 80% were seen once. Specimen: PBMCs. The origin of the receptors is a woman in her fifties or sixties in good health and CMV-seropositive.

In its sample, this clone was seen a few times. The J gene is TRBJ2-5, the V gene TRBV2; D is possibly TRBD2 (6 bases). Germline V gives CDR1 SNHLY, CDR2 FYNNEI. CDR3 length: 11 amino acids. Trimming took off 8 bases at V and 5 bases at J, with 9 bases between the two ends. For the CDR3, the DNA is TGTGCCAGCCGGGCGGGGGAGACCCAGTACTTC. Its translation is CASRAGETQYF.

The chain combines TRBV5-8 with TRBJ1-2, with D possibly matching TRBD1 (5 bases). Deletions cut 4 bases from V and 0 bases from J, with 13 bases between. The germline gives CDR1 SGHTS, CDR2 YDEGEE. CDR3 size: 15 residues. The CDR3: CASSKLRQPNYGYTF. In nucleotides, the CDR3 is TGTGCCAGCAGCAAGCTTCGACAGCCTAACTATGGCTACACCTTC.

This clone came up once. CDR3 amino acids: CASSMTATTSYEQYF. In DNA form, the CDR3 reads TGTGCCAGTAGTATGACCGCGACTACCTCCTACGAGCAGTACTTC. The V call is TRBV19, the J call TRBJ2-7, with TRBD2 as a possible D gene (5 bases). The CDR3 length is 15 residues. The V end lost 3 bases, the J end lost 0 bases, and 12 bases lay between the germline ends. CDR1 and CDR2 (germline): LNHDA, SQIVND (reference sequence).

The chain uses TRBV5-1 and TRBJ2-3; 8 bases fit TRBD2. V gave up 5 bases and J gave up 1 base; unmatched junction bases: 9. Germline assignment: CDR1 SGHRS and CDR2 YFSETQ. This CDR3 is built from 16 residues. The CDR3 sequence is CASSIGSSGGTDTQYF. CDR3 sequence (DNA): TGCGCCAGCAGTATTGGTAGTAGCGGGGGCACAGATACGCAGTATTTT.

CDR3 bases: TGCAGTGCCGGGAGAGTTGAGACCCAGTACTTC. Amino acids: CSAGRVETQYF. The rearrangement uses TRBV20-1 and TRBJ2-5; D perhaps matches TRBD2 (6 bases). Germline V CDR1 and CDR2: DFQATT, SNEGSKA (reference sequence). This CDR3 is 11 amino acids long. Trimming removed 6 bases from V and 5 bases from J, with 10 bases in between.

CDR3 nucleotide sequence: TGTGCCAGCAGCTCCCGGGACAAGAGCACAGATACGCAGTATTTT. Translating it yields CASSSRDKSTDTQYF. The chain uses TRBV6-6 and TRBJ2-3, with D perhaps matching TRBD1 (6 bases). Germline V CDR1 and CDR2: MNHNY, SVGAGI (reference sequence). V was pared by 6 bases and J by 0 bases, with 13 bases between. CDR3 length equals 15 residues.

This chain's CDR3 is CASSSGGSGNTGELFF. In DNA, the CDR3 is TGTGCCAGCAGCTCCGGCGGTAGCGGGAACACCGGGGAGCTGTTTTTT. The V and J genes are TRBV7-2 and TRBJ2-2; D is perhaps TRBD2 (6 bases). This CDR3 is 16 amino acids long. Trimming cost V 4 bases and J 1 base, with 13 bases left between them. Germline values: CDR1 SGHTA, CDR2 FQGNSA.

V usage is TRBV7-8 and J usage is TRBJ2-7; weak D call: TRBD2 (6 bases). The CDR3 sequence is 15 residues long. Germline lookup yields CDR1 SGHVS and CDR2 FQNEAQ. The germline V and J ends were trimmed by 5 bases and 3 bases, with 17 bases remaining between them. The CDR3 sequence: CASSQERAPIYEQYF. The CDR3 DNA sequence: TGTGCCAGCAGCCAAGAGCGGGCCCCGATCTACGAGCAGTACTTC.

The V call is TRBV4-3, the J call TRBJ2-5; unclear D gene. The closer fit of TRBJ2-7 to the DNA end suggests the J call may be wrong. This CDR3 has 13 amino acids. The germline V gene has CDR1 LGHNA and CDR2 YSLEER. CDR3 protein: CASSQVQWGEQYF. The CDR3 nucleotides are TGCGCCAGCAGCCAAGTACAGTGGGGCGAGCAGTACTTC.

The CDR3 DNA sequence: TGTGCCAGTAGTATAGTTGGGACTAGCAGGGAAGAGACCCAGTACTTC. It translates to CASSIVGTSREETQYF. This chain connects TRBV19 to TRBJ2-5; the match to TRBD2 covers 9 bases. The junction had 6 bases not matched to a gene; V was cut back by 1 base and J by 3 bases. Germline V gene lookup returns CDR1 LNHDA and CDR2 SQIVND (reference sequence). CDR3 length: 16 residues.

In the case of this clone: At one end, the junction sequence differs from germline, possibly due to a read error. This chain uses TRBV7-6 with TRBJ2-1; maybe TRBD1 (5 bases). Germline values: CDR1 SGHVS, CDR2 FNYEAQ. CDR3 length: 15 residues. The CDR3 DNA reads as TGTGCCAGCAGCTTAGGGGGCCCCAACTACAATGAGCAGCTCTTC. Its protein is CASSLGGPNYNEQLF.

This clone appeared once. The chain uses TRBV2 and TRBJ1-2; 8 bases line up with TRBD1. CDR1 is SNHLY and CDR2 is FYNNEI in the germline V gene. The trim removed 1 base at V and 6 bases at J, leaving 1 base unmatched. The CDR3 is 13 residues long. The DNA for the CDR3 is TGTGCCAGCAGTGAAGGACAGGGGAATGGCTACACCTTC. It translates to CASSEGQGNGYTF. Complete variable domain (other parts from reference TRBV2 and TRBJ1-2): EPEVTQTPSHQVTQMGQEVILRCVPISNHLYFYWYRQILGQKVEFLVSFYNNEISEKSEIFDDQFSVERPDGSNFTLKIRSTKLEDSAMYFCASSEGQGNGYTFGSGTRLTVV.

The V gene is TRBV5-1, the J gene TRBJ2-1; TRBD2 agrees at 10 bases. Losses at the gene ends were 1 base for V and 8 bases for J; bases not matched to a gene: 6. This CDR3 has 15 amino acids. Germline values: CDR1 SGHRS, CDR2 YFSETQ. The CDR3 DNA is TGCGCCAGCAGCTTGTCTACTAGCGGGATCGATGAGCAGTTCTTC. Translating gives CASSLSTSGIDEQFF.

This clone was counted only a few times. This rearrangement joins TRBV10-3 to TRBJ2-5; 7 bases match TRBD2. The CDR3 has 16 residues. V dropped 4 bases and J dropped 4; count of bases not matched to a gene: 12. Germline CDR1 ENHRY, CDR2 SYGVKD. CDR3 sequence reads: CAISGGGAGNLETQYF. In nucleotides, the CDR3 is TGTGCCATCAGTGGGGGAGGGGCAGGGAATTTAGAGACCCAGTACTTC.

The chain joins TRBV6-1 to TRBJ1-2; the D gene is possibly TRBD1 (5 bases). V was cut by 10 bases and J by 7 bases, with 25 bases left in between. Germline CDR1 is MNHNS and CDR2 is SASEGT. CDR3 size: 15 residues. The CDR3 sequence: CAIIPHRGWGGGYTF. The CDR3 bases are TGTGCCATCATCCCCCATCGTGGGTGGGGCGGTGGCTACACCTTC.

The genes are TRBV19 and TRBJ2-1; 7 positions agree with TRBD1. After removal of 6 bases from V and 3 bases from J, the junction contained 8 bases not matched to a gene. CDR3 size: 15 residues. Per germline, CDR1 LNHDA and CDR2 SQIVND (reference sequence). CDR3 bases: TGTGCCAGTAGGCCATGGACAGGTGGCTACAATGAGCAGTTCTTC. This translates into CASRPWTGGYNEQFF.

This clone occurred a few times. CDR3 coding DNA: TGTGCCAGCAGCCAAGCCAAGGGAACGACAGACACTGAAGCTTTCTTT. Translated: CASSQAKGTTDTEAFF. The V and J genes are TRBV4-2 and TRBJ1-1; D perhaps matches TRBD1 (5 bases). Looked up from germline, CDR1 is LGHNA and CDR2 is YNFKEQ. The CDR3 contains 16 residues. V was pared by 1 base and J by 3 bases, with 15 bases between.

The V gene is TRBV2, the J gene TRBJ2-5; 11 bases fit TRBD2. Unmatched junction bases numbered 15, after V lost 4 bases and J lost 11 bases. There are 16 residues in the CDR3. Germline V gene lookup returns CDR1 SNHLY and CDR2 FYNNEI. The CDR3 reads CASSVARTSGSGEQYF. The CDR3 DNA follows: TGTGCCAGCAGTGTTGCTCGGACTAGCGGGTCGGGAGAGCAGTACTTC.

Note on this clone: One end of the junction is discordant with germline, which a read error may explain. This sequence joins TRBV4-2 and TRBJ2-6, with 9 bases fitting TRBD1. Germline V gene sequence: CDR1 LGHNA, CDR2 YNFKEQ. The CDR3 has 18 amino acids. CDR3 DNA sequence: TGTGCCAGCAGCCAGGAGGGACAGGGAGGCGGAGGGGCCAACGGCCTGACTTTC. This codes for CASSQEGQGGGGANGLTF.

CDR3 bases: TGTGCCAGCAGGACTACAAGTTTAGGGGGTCAGCCCCAGCATTTT. It encodes CASRTTSLGGQPQHF. The chain recombines TRBV5-8 with TRBJ1-5; tentatively, D is TRBD1 (6 bases). V lost 5 bases to trimming and J lost 6 bases, with 18 bases between them. The CDR3 sequence is 15 residues long. Germline CDR1 is SGHTS and CDR2 is YDEGEE.

The chain combines TRBV27 with TRBJ2-7; maybe TRBD2 (7 bases). The V end lost 5 bases, the J end lost 1 base, and 15 bases lay between the germline ends. This CDR3 is built from 15 residues. Germline V gene sequence: CDR1 MNHEY, CDR2 SMNVEV (reference sequence). The chain's CDR3 is CASSPPGGESYEQYF. The CDR3 coding sequence is TGTGCCAGCAGTCCCCCGGGGGGCGAGTCCTACGAGCAGTACTTC.